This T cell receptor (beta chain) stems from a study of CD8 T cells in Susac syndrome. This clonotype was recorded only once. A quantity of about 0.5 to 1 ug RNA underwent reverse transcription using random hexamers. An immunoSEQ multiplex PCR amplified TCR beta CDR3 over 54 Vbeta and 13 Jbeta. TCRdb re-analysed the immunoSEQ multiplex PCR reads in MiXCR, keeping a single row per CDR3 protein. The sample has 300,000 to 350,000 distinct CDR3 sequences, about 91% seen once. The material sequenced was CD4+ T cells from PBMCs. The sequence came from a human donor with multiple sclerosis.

CDR3 sequence: CASSLDQGAAGYTF. CDR3 bases: TGTGCCAGCAGCTTGGATCAGGGGGCCGCGGGCTACACCTTC. This chain joins TRBV5-6 and TRBJ1-2; 8 nucleotides align to TRBD1. CDR1 SGHDT and CDR2 YYEEEE come from the germline V gene. With 0 bases clipped from V and 8 bases from J, the junction kept 6 bases outside the gene matches. CDR3 size: 14 residues.